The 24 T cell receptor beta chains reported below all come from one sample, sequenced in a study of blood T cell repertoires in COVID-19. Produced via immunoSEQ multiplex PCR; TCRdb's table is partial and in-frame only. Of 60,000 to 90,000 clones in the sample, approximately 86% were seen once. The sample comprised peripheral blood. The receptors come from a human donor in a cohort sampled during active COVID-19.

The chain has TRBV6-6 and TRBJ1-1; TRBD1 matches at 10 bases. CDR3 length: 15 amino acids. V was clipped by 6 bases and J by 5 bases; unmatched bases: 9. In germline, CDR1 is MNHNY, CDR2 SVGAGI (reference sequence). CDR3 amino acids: CASRADRGFLTEAFF. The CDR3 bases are TGTGCCAGCAGGGCGGACAGGGGGTTCCTTACTGAAGCTTTCTTT.

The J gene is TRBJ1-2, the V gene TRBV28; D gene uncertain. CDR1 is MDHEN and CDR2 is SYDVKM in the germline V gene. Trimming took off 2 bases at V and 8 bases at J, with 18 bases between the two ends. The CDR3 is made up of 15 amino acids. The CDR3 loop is CASSLIGLTAGGYTF. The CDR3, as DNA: TGTGCCAGCAGTTTAATCGGCCTTACGGCAGGAGGCTACACCTTC.

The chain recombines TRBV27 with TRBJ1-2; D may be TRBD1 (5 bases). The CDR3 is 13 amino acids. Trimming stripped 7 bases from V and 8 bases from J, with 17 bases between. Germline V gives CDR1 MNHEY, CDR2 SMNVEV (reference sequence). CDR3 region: CASTDSAGGGYTF. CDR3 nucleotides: TGTGCCAGCACCGACAGTGCAGGCGGCGGCTACACCTTC.

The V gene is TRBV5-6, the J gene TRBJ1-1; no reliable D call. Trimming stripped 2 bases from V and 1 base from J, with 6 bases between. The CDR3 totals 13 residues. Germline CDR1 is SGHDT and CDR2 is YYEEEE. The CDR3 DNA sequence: TGTGCCAGCAGCTTCGCCGGGAACACTGAAGCTTTCTTT. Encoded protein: CASSFAGNTEAFF.

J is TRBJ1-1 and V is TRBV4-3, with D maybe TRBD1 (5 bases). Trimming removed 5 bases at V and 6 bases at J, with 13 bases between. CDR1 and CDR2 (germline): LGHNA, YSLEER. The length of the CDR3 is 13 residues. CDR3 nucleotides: TGCGCCAGCAGCTTATTGGGGGGAGCTGAAGCTTTCTTT. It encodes CASSLLGGAEAFF.

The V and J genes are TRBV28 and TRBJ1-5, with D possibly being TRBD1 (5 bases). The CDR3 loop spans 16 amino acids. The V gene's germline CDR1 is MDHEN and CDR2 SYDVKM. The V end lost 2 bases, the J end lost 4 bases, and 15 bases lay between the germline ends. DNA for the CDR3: TGTGCCAGCAGTTTACGCTGGCAGGGTAGAAATCAGCCCCAGCATTTT. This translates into CASSLRWQGRNQPQHF.

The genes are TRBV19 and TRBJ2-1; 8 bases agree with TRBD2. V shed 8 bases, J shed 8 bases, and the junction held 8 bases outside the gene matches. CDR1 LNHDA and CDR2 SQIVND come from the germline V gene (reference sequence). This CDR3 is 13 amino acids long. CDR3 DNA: TGTGCCAGTCGGAGCGGGAGTAGGGATGAGCAGTTCTTC. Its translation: CASRSGSRDEQFF.

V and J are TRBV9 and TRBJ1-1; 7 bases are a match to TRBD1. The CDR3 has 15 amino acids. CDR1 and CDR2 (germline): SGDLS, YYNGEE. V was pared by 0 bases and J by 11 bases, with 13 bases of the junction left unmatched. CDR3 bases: TGTGCCAGCAGCGTAGAGGGGGCGCCGGGCACTGGGGCTTTCTTT. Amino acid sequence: CASSVEGAPGTGAFF.

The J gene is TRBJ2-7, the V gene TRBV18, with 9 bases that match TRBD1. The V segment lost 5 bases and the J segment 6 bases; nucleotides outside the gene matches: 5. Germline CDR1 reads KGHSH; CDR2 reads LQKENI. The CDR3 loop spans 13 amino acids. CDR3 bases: TGTGCCAGCTCATCCTGGACAGGGGTCGAGCAGTACTTC. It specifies CASSSWTGVEQYF.

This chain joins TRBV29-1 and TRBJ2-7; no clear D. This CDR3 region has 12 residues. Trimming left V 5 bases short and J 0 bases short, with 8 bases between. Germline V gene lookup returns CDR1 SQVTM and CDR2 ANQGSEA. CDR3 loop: CSVLQSSYEQYF. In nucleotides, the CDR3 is TGCAGCGTTTTACAGAGCTCCTACGAGCAGTACTTC.

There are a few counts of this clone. CDR3 bases: TGTGCCAGCAGCACTGGACTAGCGGGAATCCAAGAGACCCAGTACTTC. Translating it yields CASSTGLAGIQETQYF. J is TRBJ2-5 and V is TRBV11-2; TRBD2 matches 12 bases. The V gene's germline CDR1 is SGHAT and CDR2 FQNNGV. Germline trimming cut 5 bases from V and 1 base from J; bases unmatched to any gene: 5. The CDR3 consists of 16 residues.

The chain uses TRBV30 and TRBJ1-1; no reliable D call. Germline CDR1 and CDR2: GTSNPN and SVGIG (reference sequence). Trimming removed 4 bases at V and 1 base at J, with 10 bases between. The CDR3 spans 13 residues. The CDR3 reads CAWKVGGNTEAFF. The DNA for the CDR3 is TGTGCCTGGAAGGTAGGCGGGAACACTGAAGCTTTCTTT.

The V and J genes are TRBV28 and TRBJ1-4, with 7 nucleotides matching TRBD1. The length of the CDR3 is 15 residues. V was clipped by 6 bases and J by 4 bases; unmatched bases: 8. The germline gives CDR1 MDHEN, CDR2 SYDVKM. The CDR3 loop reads CASRGNQGDNEKLFF. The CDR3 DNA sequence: TGTGCCAGCAGAGGAAATCAGGGGGATAATGAAAAACTGTTTTTT. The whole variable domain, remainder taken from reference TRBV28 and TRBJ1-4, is DVKVTQSSRYLVKRTGEKVFLECVQDMDHENMFWYRQDPGLGLRLIYFSYDVKMKEKGDIPEGYSVSREKKERFSLILESASTNQTSMYLCASRGNQGDNEKLFFGSGTQLSVL.

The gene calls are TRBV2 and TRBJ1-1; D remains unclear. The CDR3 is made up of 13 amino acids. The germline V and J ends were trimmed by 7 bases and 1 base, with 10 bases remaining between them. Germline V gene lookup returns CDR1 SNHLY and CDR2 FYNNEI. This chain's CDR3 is CASMRQPNTEAFF. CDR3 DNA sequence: TGTGCCAGCATGCGCCAACCGAACACTGAAGCTTTCTTT.

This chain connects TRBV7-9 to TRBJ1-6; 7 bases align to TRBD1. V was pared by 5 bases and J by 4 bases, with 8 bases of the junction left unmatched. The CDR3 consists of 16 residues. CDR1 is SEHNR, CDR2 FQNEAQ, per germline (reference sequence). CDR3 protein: CASSQGTAVYNSPLHF. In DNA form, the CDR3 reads TGTGCCAGCAGCCAAGGGACAGCTGTTTATAATTCACCCCTCCACTTT.

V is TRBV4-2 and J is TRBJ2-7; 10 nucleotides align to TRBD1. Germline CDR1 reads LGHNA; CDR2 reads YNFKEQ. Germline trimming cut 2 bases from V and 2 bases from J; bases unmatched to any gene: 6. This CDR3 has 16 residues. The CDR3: CASSQQSGQGPYEQYF. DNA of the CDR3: TGTGCCAGCAGCCAACAATCGGGACAGGGGCCCTACGAGCAGTACTTC.

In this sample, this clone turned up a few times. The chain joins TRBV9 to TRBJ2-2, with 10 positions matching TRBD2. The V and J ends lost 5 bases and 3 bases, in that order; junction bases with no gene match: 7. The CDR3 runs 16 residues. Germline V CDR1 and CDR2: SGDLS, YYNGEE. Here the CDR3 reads CASREGTSAYTGELFF. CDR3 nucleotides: TGTGCCAGCAGGGAGGGGACTAGCGCCTACACCGGGGAGCTGTTTTTT.

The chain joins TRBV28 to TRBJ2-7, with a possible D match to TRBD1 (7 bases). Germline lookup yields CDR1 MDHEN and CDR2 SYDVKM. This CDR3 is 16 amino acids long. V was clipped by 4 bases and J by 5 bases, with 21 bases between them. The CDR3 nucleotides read TGTGCCAGCAGTTCGGCAGGGGGGTTTGGTGCGGACGAGCAGTACTTC. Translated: CASSSAGGFGADEQYF.

The CDR3 bases are TGTGCCAGCAGTTTTACACCAAACTATGGCTACACCTTC. Amino acids: CASSFTPNYGYTF. V gene TRBV28 combines with J gene TRBJ1-2; D is uncertain. Germline CDR1 is MDHEN and CDR2 is SYDVKM. V was shortened by 3 bases and J by 2 bases, with 7 bases between the two germline ends. This CDR3 has 13 residues.

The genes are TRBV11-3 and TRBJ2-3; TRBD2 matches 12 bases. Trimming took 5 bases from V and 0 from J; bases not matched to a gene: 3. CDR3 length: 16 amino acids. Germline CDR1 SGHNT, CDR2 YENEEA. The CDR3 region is CASSQGTSGSTDTQYF. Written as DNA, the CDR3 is TGTGCCAGCAGCCAAGGGACTAGCGGGAGCACAGATACGCAGTATTTT.

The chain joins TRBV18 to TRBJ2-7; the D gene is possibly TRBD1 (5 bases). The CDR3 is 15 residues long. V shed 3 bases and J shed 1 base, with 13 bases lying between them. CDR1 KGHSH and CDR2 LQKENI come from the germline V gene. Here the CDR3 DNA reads TGTGCCAGCTCACCTGGTGGGGCCGGTTCCTACGAGCAGTACTTC. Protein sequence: CASSPGGAGSYEQYF.

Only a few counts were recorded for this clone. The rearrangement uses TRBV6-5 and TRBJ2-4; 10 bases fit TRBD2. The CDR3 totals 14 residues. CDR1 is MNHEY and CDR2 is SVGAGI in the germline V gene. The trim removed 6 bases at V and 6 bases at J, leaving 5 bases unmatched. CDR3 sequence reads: CASRQAGGRNIQYF. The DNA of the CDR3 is TGTGCCAGCAGGCAAGCGGGGGGGCGAAACATTCAGTACTTC.

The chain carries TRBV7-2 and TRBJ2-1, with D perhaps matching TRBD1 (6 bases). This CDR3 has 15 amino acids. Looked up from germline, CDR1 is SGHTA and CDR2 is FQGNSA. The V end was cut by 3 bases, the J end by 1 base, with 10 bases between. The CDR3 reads CASSFTGISYNEQFF. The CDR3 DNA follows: TGTGCCAGCAGCTTTACAGGGATTTCCTACAATGAGCAGTTCTTC.

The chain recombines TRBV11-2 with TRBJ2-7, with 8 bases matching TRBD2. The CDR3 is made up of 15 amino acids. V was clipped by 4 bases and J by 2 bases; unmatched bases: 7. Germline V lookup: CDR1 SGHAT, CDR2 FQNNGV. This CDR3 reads CASSSRLAIAYEQYF. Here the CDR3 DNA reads TGTGCCAGCAGCTCCCGACTAGCGATAGCCTACGAGCAGTACTTC.